What follows is one T cell receptor (beta chain) and its context. The CDR3 consists of 14 residues. The germline V and J ends were trimmed by 3 bases and 6 bases, with 12 bases remaining between them. Germline V gene lookup returns CDR1 MDHEN and CDR2 SYDVKM. The data originate from a study of blood T cell repertoires in COVID-19. On the study more broadly: Both acute and convalescent COVID-19 samples were obtained from the United States, Italy and Spain.

Assay: immunoSEQ multiplex PCR; the TCRdb copy retains only in-frame clones and omits some. The sample gives about 300,000 clones, around nine tenths of which show up once; 1.5% to 2% is in the top ten. The sequenced material came from peripheral blood. The V and J genes are TRBV28 and TRBJ1-5; D not certain. The source of this sequence is a woman between 25 and 40 years old with COVID-19, enrolled during active disease. CDR3 DNA: TGTGCCAGCAGTTTGGCAGTTGTAAGTCAGCCCCAGCATTTT. Amino acid sequence: CASSLAVVSQPQHF.